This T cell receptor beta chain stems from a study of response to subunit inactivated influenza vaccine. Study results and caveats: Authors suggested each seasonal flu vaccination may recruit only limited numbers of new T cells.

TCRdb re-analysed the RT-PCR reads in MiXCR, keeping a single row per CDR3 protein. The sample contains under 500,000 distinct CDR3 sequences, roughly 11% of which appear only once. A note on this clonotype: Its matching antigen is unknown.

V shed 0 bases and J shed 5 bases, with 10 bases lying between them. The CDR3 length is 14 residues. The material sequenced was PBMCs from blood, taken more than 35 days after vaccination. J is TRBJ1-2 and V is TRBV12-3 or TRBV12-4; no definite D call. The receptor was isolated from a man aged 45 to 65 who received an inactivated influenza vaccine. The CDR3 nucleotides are TGTGCCAGCAGTTTAGCTTCCCCCACTTATGGCTACACCTTC. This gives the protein CASSLASPTYGYTF.